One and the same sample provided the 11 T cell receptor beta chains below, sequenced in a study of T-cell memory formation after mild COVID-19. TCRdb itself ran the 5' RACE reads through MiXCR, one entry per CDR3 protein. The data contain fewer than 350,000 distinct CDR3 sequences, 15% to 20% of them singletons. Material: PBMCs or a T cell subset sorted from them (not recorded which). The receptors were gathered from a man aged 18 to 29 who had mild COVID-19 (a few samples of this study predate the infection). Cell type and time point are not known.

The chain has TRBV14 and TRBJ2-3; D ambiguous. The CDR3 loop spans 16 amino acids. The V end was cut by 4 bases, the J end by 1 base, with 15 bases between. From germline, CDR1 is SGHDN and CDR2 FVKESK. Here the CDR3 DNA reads TGTGCCAGCAGCCCCCAACTGGTGGCGGGCACAGATACGCAGTATTTT. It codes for CASSPQLVAGTDTQYF.

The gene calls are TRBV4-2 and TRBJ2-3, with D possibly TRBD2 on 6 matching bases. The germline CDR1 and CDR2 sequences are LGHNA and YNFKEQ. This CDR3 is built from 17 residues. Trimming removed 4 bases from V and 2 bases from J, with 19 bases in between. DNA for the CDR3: TGTGCCAGCAGCCGGGGAGTAGCGGAGTCTTTCACAGATACGCAGTATTTT. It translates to CASSRGVAESFTDTQYF.

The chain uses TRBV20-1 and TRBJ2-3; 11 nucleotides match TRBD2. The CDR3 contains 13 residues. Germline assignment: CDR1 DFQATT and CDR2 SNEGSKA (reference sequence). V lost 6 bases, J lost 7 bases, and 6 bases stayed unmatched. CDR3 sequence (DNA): TGCAGTGCGCAAACTAGCGGGGGTCATACGCAGTATTTT. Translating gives CSAQTSGGHTQYF.

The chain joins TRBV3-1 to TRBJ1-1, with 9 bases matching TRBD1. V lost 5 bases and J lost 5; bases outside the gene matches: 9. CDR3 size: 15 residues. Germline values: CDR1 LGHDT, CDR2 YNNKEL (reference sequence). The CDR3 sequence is CASSFPGQGDTEAFF. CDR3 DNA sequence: TGTGCCAGCAGCTTCCCGGGACAGGGTGATACTGAAGCTTTCTTT.

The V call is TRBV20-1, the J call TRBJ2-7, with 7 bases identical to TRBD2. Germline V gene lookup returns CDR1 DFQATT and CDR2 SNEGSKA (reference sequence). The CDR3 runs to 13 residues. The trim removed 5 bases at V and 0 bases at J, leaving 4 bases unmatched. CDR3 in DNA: TGCAGTGCTTTTCTAGCGGACTCCTACGAGCAGTACTTC. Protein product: CSAFLADSYEQYF.

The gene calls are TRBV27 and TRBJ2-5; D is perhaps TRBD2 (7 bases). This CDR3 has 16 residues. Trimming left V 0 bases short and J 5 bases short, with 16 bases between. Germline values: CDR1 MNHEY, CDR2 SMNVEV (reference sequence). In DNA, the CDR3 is TGTGCCAGCAGTTTATCTGGAGGGGGGGCCTTTGAGACCCAGTACTTC. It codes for CASSLSGGGAFETQYF.

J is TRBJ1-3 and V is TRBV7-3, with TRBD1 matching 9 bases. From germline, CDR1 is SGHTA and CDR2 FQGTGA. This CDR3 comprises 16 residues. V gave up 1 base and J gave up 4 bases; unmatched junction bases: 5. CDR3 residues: CASSLSGTGSGNTIYF. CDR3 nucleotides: TGTGCCAGCAGCTTAAGCGGGACAGGGTCGGGAAACACCATATATTTT.

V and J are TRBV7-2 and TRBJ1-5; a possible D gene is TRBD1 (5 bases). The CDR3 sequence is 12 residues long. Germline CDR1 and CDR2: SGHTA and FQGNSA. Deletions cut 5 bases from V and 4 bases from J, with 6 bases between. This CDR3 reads CASSKGNQPQHF. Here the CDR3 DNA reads TGTGCCAGCAGCAAGGGGAATCAGCCCCAGCATTTT.

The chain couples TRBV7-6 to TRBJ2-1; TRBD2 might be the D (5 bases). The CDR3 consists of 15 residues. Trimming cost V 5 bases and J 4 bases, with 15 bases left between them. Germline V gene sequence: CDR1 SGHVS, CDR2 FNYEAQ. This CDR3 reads CASSSLEAPYNEQFF. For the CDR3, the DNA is TGTGCCAGCAGCAGTTTGGAGGCCCCATACAATGAGCAGTTCTTC.

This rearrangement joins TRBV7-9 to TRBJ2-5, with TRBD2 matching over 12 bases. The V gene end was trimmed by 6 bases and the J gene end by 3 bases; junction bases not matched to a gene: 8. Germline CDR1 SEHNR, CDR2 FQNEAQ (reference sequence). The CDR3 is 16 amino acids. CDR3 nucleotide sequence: TGTGCCAGCAGTCGGATGACTAGCGGGGGTAAAGAGACCCAGTACTTC. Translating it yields CASSRMTSGGKETQYF. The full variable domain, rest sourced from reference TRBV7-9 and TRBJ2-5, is DTGVSQNPRHKITKRGQNVTFRCDPISEHNRLYWYRQTLGQGPEFLTYFQNEAQLEKSRLLSDRFSAERPKGSFSTLEIQRTEQGDSAMYLCASSRMTSGGKETQYFGPGTRLLVL.

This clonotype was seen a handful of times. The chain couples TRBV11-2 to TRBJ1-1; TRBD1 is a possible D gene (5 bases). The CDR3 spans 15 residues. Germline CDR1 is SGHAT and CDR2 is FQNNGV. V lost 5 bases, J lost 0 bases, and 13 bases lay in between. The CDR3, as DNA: TGTGCCAGCAGCCTGACTTCAGGGCTGAACACTGAAGCTTTCTTT. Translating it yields CASSLTSGLNTEAFF. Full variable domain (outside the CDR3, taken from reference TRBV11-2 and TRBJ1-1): EAGVAQSPRYKIIEKRQSVAFWCNPISGHATLYWYQQILGQGPKLLIQFQNNGVVDDSQLPKDRFSAERLKGVDSTLKIQPAKLEDSAVYLCASSLTSGLNTEAFFGQGTRLTVV.